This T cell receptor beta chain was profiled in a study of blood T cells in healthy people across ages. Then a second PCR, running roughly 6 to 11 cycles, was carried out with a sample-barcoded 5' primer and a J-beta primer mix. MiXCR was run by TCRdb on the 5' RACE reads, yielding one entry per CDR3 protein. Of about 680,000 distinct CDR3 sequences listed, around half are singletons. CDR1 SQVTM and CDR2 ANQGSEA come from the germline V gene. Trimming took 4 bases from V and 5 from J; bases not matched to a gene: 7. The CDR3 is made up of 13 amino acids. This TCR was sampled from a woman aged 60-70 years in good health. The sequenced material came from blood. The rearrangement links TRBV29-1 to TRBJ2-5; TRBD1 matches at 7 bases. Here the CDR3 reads CSVVRGPGETQYF. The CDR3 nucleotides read TGCAGCGTTGTAAGGGGGCCAGGGGAGACCCAGTACTTC.